The TCR beta chain under discussion was sequenced for a study of blood T cell repertoires in COVID-19. About the research overall: Samples of COVID-19 (acute and convalescent) were obtained from the United States, Italy and Spain. The analysed material was cDNA or gDNA that came from T cells, B-cell-depleted T cells, or PBMCs.

Original data processing: For nucleated cells, counts were estimated from reference gene primer amplification. TCRdb's table, derived via immunoSEQ multiplex PCR, lists solely in-frame clones and lacks some. That table gives V, J and clone size, and the DNA gave D and trimming. Of around 100,000 clones listed, 74% were seen once; the top ten hold 3% to 4.5%. V gave up 5 bases and J gave up 4 bases, with 20 bases separating them. CDR1 is MGHRA, CDR2 YSYEKL, per germline. This CDR3 comprises 16 residues. Seattle cases were enrolled at active infection and followed longitudinally. This receptor was obtained from a man between 65 and 80 years old with COVID-19, enrolled during active disease. Material for sequencing was peripheral blood. This rearrangement joins TRBV4-1 to TRBJ1-1, with D perhaps matching TRBD1 (6 bases). CDR3 protein: CASSKGTTGGSTEAFF. The CDR3 DNA sequence: TGCGCCAGCAGCAAAGGTACCACGGGGGGCAGCACTGAAGCTTTCTTT.